These 17 T cell receptor beta chains originate from one sample sequenced in a study of tissue T cells after allogeneic stem cell transplantation. Sequenced by immunoSEQ multiplex PCR; TCRdb stores in-frame clones only, minus some. This table holds more than 7,000 clones, 50% to 55% found once. The time point is: mouse harvest day 7 after allogeneic transplant. Tail vein injection delivered 10^7 T-cell-depleted bone marrow cells and 10^6 splenic CD5+ T cells. The sequenced material came from gut tissue. These receptor sequences come from a female BALB/c mouse given C57BL/6 T cells with graft-versus-host disease after an allogeneic hematopoietic cell transplant.

With respect to this clone: Any gene name here is a mouse gene name. The read finishes 1 residue shy of the CDR3 end, and the germline J gene is used to complete it. V gene TRBV19 combines with J gene TRBJ2-5; no firm D call. V shed 7 bases and J shed 1 base, with 4 bases lying between them. This CDR3 has 11 amino acids. The germline V gene encodes CDR1 FNHDT and CDR2 SITEND (reference sequence). The CDR3 sequence is CASSYQDTQYF. The DNA read from the CDR3 is TGTGCCAGCTCATACCAAGACACCCAGTAC.

This clone appeared a few times. Gene labels here are mouse ones. The CDR3 end lies 1 residue beyond the end of the read and is filled in from the germline J gene. The rearrangement uses TRBV23 and TRBJ2-2; the table's D gene call, TRBD2, was not cross checked with the DNA. This CDR3 contains 17 residues. Germline-derived CDR1 and CDR2 are KGHTA and FQNQQP. The part of the CDR3 DNA that was read is TGCTCCAGCAGTCTGGGACTGGGGGGGGCAAACACCGGGCAGCTCTAC. Protein sequence: CSSSLGLGGANTGQLY. The full CDR3 protein reads CSSSLGLGGANTGQLYF.

To note about this clone: The gene symbols are mouse symbols. The read halts 1 residue ahead of the CDR3 end, with the missing end drawn from the germline J gene. The rearrangement joins TRBV26 to TRBJ2-3; D gene ambiguous. V was clipped by 0 bases and J by 0 bases, with 4 bases between them. The CDR3 length is 14 residues. The germline V gene encodes CDR1 KGHPV and CDR2 FQNQEV (reference sequence). CDR3 DNA (partial): TGTGCCAGCAGTCTGTCCTGGAGTGCAGAAACGCTGTAT. Translation: CASSLSWSAETLY. The whole CDR3 protein reads CASSLSWSAETLYF.

Remarks on this clone: The gene symbols are mouse symbols. The CDR3 is cut off 1 residue early in the read; its end comes from the germline J gene. Other nucleotide sequences from this sample produce the same CDR3. This rearrangement joins TRBV26 to TRBJ1-1, with D unresolved. Germline V gene sequence: CDR1 KGHPV, CDR2 FQNQEV (reference sequence). With 3 bases removed from V and 0 bases from J, the gap between germline ends came to 5 bases. The CDR3 spans 13 residues. The CDR3 DNA, read in part, is TGTGCCAGCAGTCTCCAGGCAAACACAGAAGTCTTC. It specifies CASSLQANTEVF. The entire CDR3 sequence reads CASSLQANTEVFF.

Concerning this clone itself: The listed genes are named as in mouse. The sequenced part of the CDR3 DNA is TGTGCCAGCAGTCTACAGACAAACACAGAAGTCTTC. Translating it yields CASSLQTNTEVF. The full CDR3 reads CASSLQTNTEVFF. The rearrangement uses TRBV26 and TRBJ1-1; D is undetermined. Read coverage stops 1 residue before the CDR3 terminus; the germline J gene supplies the remainder. The CDR3 runs 13 residues. V lost 3 bases to trimming and J lost 0 bases, with 5 bases between them. Germline V gene lookup returns CDR1 KGHPV and CDR2 FQNQEV (reference sequence).

This clone showed up just a few times. Gene names are the mouse ones. With the read ending 1 residue before the CDR3 end, the germline J gene is used to fill in that end. This rearrangement joins TRBV26 to TRBJ2-3; 9 bases match TRBD1. The CDR3 extends over 14 amino acids. The V and J ends lost 4 bases and 6 bases, in that order; junction bases with no gene match: 5. Germline-derived CDR1 and CDR2 are KGHPV and FQNQEV (reference sequence). Incomplete CDR3 DNA: TGTGCCAGCAGTCCCGGGACAGGGTGGGAAACGCTGTAT. Protein product: CASSPGTGWETLY. The complete CDR3 reads CASSPGTGWETLYF.

In regard to this clone: Germline and genes here are mouse. The sequenced fragment ends 1 residue before the CDR3 boundary, so the rest is inferred from the germline J gene. The chain is built from TRBV2 and TRBJ1-6; the match to TRBD1 covers 7 bases. TRBJ1-6 is sorted into the ORF group, with uncertain function. V trimming: 4 bases; J trimming: 7 bases; junction bases outside the gene matches: 7. This CDR3 spans 15 amino acids. The germline V gene encodes CDR1 LGHNA and CDR2 YSYQKL. This chain's CDR3 is CASSPTGKGNSPLYF. Incomplete CDR3 DNA: TGTGCCAGCAGCCCGACAGGGAAAGGGAATTCGCCCCTCTAC.

This clone was seen only a few times. Gene names are the mouse ones. The CDR3 is cut off 1 residue early in the read; its end comes from the germline J gene. V and J are TRBV23 and TRBJ2-5. Germline values: CDR1 KGHTA, CDR2 FQNQQP. CDR3 length: 14 amino acids. The CDR3 region is CSSSHGGNQDTQYF. CDR3 DNA, as far as it was read: TGCTCCAGCAGTCACGGGGGTAACCAAGACACCCAGTAC.

Details on this clone: Gene names denote mouse genes. With the read ending 1 residue before the CDR3 end, the germline J gene is used to fill in that end. J is TRBJ2-7 and V is TRBV12-2; perhaps D is TRBD1 or TRBD2 (6 bases each). V lost 0 bases to trimming and J lost 6 bases, with 11 bases between them. The CDR3 totals 13 residues. The germline V gene has CDR1 SGHLS and CDR2 HYDKME. The CDR3 is CASSLEGGGEQYF. Partial CDR3 DNA: TGTGCCAGCTCTCTCGAGGGGGGAGGTGAACAGTAC. Looking up the rest from reference TRBV12-2 and TRBJ2-7 gives the full variable domain: NSGVVQSPRYIIKGKGERSILKCIPISGHLSVAWYQQTQGQELKFFIQHYDKMERDKGNLPSRFSVQQFDDYHSEMNMSALELEDSAVYFCASSLEGGGEQYFGPGTRLTVL.

For this clone: Gene names and germline match the mouse. The read stops 1 residue short of the end of the CDR3; the missing end is completed from the germline J gene. Other DNA variants within this sample encode the same CDR3. The chain combines TRBV29 with TRBJ2-7, with TRBD2 identical over 9 bases. From germline, CDR1 is MSHET and CDR2 SYDVDS. V trimming: 0 bases; J trimming: 6 bases; junction bases outside the gene matches: 6. The CDR3 consists of 15 residues. The covered CDR3 bases are TGTGCTAGCAGTTTATCGGGGCTGGGGGGGGGTGAACAGTAC. It specifies CASSLSGLGGGEQY. The whole CDR3 is CASSLSGLGGGEQYF. Supplemented by reference TRBV29 and TRBJ2-7, the full variable domain reads DMKVTQMPRYLIKRMGENVLLECGQDMSHETMYWYRQDPGLGLQLIYISYDVDSNSEGDIPKGYRVSRKKREHFSLILDSAKTNQTSVYFCASSLSGLGGGEQYFGPGTRLTVL.

With respect to this clone: The germline and genes are mouse ones. The read ends 1 residue shy of where the CDR3 ends; the end is completed using the germline J gene. The V gene is TRBV19, the J gene TRBJ1-1; D gene uncertain. The CDR3 length is 13 residues. Germline V gene lookup returns CDR1 FNHDT and CDR2 SITEND (reference sequence). Trimming took off 5 bases at V and 4 bases at J, with 12 bases between the two ends. The CDR3 reads CASRGKEGTEVFF. The CDR3 bases that were read are TGTGCCAGCAGGGGGAAGGAGGGCACAGAAGTCTTC.

This clone was found a few times. Mouse gene names apply. The read ends 1 residue early relative to the CDR3; the germline J gene fills the gap. Other DNA sequences in this sample translate to the same CDR3. V usage is TRBV26 and J usage is TRBJ2-7; D not certain. V was cut by 3 bases and J by 3 bases, with 6 bases left in between. The germline gives CDR1 KGHPV, CDR2 FQNQEV (reference sequence). The CDR3 covers 12 residues. CDR3 protein: CASSLNNYEQYF. The part of the CDR3 DNA that was read is TGTGCCAGCAGTCTTAACAACTATGAACAGTAC.

Comment on this clone: Gene names and germline refer to mouse. The read is 1 residue too short to cover the CDR3 end, so that end is filled in from the germline J gene. V is TRBV26 and J is TRBJ2-4, with D perhaps TRBD1 (5 bases). Per the germline V gene, CDR1 is KGHPV and CDR2 is FQNQEV (reference sequence). The length of the CDR3 is 14 residues. V was trimmed by 7 bases and J by 4 bases, leaving 15 bases between them. The CDR3 bases that were read are TGTGCCAGCACCCAGGGAGGGTGGAAAAACACCTTGTAC. Translated, it gives CASTQGGWKNTLY. The whole CDR3 reads CASTQGGWKNTLYF.

In its sample, this clone was seen a few times. The genes are named according to mouse. Coverage ceases 1 residue before the CDR3 finishes, and the germline J gene fills in the end. The rearrangement uses TRBV26 and TRBJ2-7; 9 nucleotides align to TRBD1. There are 14 residues in the CDR3. Per the germline V gene, CDR1 is KGHPV and CDR2 is FQNQEV (reference sequence). The V and J ends lost 0 bases and 6 bases, in that order; junction bases with no gene match: 3. CDR3 DNA, as far as it was read: TGTGCCAGCAGTCTGTCAACAGGGGGCCGTGAACAGTAC. Amino acids: CASSLSTGGREQY. The whole CDR3 sequence is CASSLSTGGREQYF.

A word on this clone: Gene names and germline match the mouse. The read terminates 1 residue ahead of where the CDR3 ends, so the germline J gene completes it. The chain combines TRBV26 with TRBJ1-4; D ambiguous. The CDR3 consists of 13 residues. Trimming pared 3 bases from V and 1 base from J, leaving 3 bases between. Germline assignment: CDR1 KGHPV and CDR2 FQNQEV (reference sequence). The covered CDR3 bases are TGTGCCAGCAGTCTCCATTCCAACGAAAGATTATTT. It codes for CASSLHSNERLF. The full CDR3 protein reads CASSLHSNERLFF.

Worth noting for this clone: Each gene name is a mouse one. The DNA ends 1 residue before the CDR3 does, and the rest of the CDR3 is filled in from the germline J gene. The V gene is TRBV1, the J gene TRBJ1-4, with TRBD1 matching 12 bases. The CDR3 length is 16 residues. Trimming at V came to 3 bases and at J to 3 bases, leaving 2 bases not matched to a gene. The germline CDR1 and CDR2 sequences are NSQYPW and LRSPGD (reference sequence). Incomplete CDR3 DNA: TGCACCTGCAGTGCGCGGGACAGGGGGCCCAACGAAAGATTATTT. This gives the protein CTCSARDRGPNERLF. The whole CDR3 sequence is CTCSARDRGPNERLFF.

This clone is labeled as medium-sized. Gene and germline names: mouse. The CDR3 here is CASSLQNSGNTLYF. CDR3 DNA, as far as it was read: TGTGCCAGCAGTCTACAGAATTCTGGAAATACGCTCTAT. This sequence joins TRBV26 and TRBJ1-3, with unresolved D. Sequencing ends 1 residue short of the CDR3 end; the germline J gene provides the rest. The CDR3 consists of 14 residues. Per germline, CDR1 KGHPV and CDR2 FQNQEV (reference sequence). Trimming pared 3 bases from V and 0 bases from J, leaving 6 bases between.